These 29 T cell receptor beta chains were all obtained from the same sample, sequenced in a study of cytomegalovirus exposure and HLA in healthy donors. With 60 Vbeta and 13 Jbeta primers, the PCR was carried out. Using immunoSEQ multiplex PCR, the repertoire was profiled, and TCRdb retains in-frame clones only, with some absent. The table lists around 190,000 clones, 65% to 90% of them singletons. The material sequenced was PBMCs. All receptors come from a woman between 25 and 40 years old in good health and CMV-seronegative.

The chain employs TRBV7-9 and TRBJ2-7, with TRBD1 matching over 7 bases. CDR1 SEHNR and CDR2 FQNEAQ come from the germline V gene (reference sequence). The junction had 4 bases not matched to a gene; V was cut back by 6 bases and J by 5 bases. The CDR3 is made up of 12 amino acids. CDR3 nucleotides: TGTGCCAGCAGTCTAGACAGGGACGAGCAGTACTTC. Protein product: CASSLDRDEQYF.

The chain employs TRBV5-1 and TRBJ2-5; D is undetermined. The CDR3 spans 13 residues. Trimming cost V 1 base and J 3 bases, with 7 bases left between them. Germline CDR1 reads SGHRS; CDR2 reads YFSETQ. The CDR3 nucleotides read TGCGCCAGCAGCTTGCCGGGTGAAGAGACCCAGTACTTC. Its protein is CASSLPGEETQYF.

Here the CDR3 reads CASSLERLAGGNYEQYF. The CDR3 nucleotides read TGCGCCAGCAGCTTGGAGCGGCTAGCGGGGGGAAACTACGAGCAGTACTTC. This chain connects TRBV5-1 to TRBJ2-5; 11 nucleotides match TRBD2. The DNA end is a closer match to TRBJ2-7, so the J assignment may be wrong. Germline values: CDR1 SGHRS, CDR2 YFSETQ. The CDR3 length is 17 residues.

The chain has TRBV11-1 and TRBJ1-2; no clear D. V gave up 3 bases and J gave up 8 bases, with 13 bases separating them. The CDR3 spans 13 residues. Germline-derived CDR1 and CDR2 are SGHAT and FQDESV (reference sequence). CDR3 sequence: CASSFSREKGYTF. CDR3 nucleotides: TGTGCCAGCAGCTTTAGTAGGGAGAAGGGCTACACCTTC.

This chain's CDR3 is CSVEDRVDYGYTF. As DNA, the CDR3 is TGCAGCGTAGAGGACAGGGTTGACTATGGCTACACCTTC. This rearrangement joins TRBV29-1 to TRBJ1-2; 8 nucleotides match TRBD1. Germline V gene lookup returns CDR1 SQVTM and CDR2 ANQGSEA. V dropped 6 bases and J dropped 3; count of bases not matched to a gene: 6. The CDR3 spans 13 residues.

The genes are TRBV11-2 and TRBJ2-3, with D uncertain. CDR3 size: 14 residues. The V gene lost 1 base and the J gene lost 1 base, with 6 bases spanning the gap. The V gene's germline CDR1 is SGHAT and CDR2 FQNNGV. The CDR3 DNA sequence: TGTGCCAGCAGCTTAGTCGCGGGCACAGATACGCAGTATTTT. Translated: CASSLVAGTDTQYF.

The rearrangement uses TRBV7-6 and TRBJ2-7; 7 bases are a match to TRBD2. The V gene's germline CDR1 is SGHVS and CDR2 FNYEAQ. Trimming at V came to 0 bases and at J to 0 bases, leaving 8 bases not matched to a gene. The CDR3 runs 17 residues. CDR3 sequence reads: CASSLAPSGMDSYEQYF. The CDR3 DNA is TGTGCCAGCAGCTTAGCCCCAAGCGGGATGGACTCCTACGAGCAGTACTTC.

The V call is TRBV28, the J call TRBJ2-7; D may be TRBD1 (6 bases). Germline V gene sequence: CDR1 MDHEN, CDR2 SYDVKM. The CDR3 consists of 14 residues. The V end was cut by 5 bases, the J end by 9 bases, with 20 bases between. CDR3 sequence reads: CASSPRVRGLGQYF. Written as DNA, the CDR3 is TGTGCCAGCAGTCCCCGTGTCAGGGGATTAGGGCAGTACTTC.

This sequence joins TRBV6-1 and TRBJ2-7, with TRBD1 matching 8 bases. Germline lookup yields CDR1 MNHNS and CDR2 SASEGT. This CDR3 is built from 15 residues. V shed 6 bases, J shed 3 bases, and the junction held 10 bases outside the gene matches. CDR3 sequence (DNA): TGTGCCAGCAGCCTCGGCGGACAGGGCGGCTACGAGCAGTACTTC. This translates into CASSLGGQGGYEQYF.

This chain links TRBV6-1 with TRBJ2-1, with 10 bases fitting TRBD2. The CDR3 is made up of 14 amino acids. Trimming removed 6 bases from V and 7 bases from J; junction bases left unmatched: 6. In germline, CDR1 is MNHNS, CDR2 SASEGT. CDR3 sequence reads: CASRDGSGRNEQFF. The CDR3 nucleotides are TGTGCCAGCAGAGACGGTAGCGGGAGGAATGAGCAGTTCTTC.

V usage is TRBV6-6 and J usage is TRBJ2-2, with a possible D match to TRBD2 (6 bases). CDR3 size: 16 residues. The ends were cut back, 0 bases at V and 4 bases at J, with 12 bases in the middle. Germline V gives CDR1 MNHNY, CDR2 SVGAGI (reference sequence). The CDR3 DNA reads TGTGCCAGCAGTTACTCCCATGGTAGCGGCACCGGGGAGCTGTTTTTT. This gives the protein CASSYSHGSGTGELFF.

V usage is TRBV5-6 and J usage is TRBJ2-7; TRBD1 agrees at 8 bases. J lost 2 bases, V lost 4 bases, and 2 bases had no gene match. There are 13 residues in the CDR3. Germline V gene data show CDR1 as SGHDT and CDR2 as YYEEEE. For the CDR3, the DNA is TGTGCCAGCAGCCTGGACAGGGCCTACGAGCAGTACTTC. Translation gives CASSLDRAYEQYF. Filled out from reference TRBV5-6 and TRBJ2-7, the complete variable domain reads DAGVTQSPTHLIKTRGQQVTLRCSPKSGHDTVSWYQQALGQGPQFIFQYYEEEERQRGNFPDRFSGHQFPNYSSELNVNALLLGDSALYLCASSLDRAYEQYFGPGTRLTVT.

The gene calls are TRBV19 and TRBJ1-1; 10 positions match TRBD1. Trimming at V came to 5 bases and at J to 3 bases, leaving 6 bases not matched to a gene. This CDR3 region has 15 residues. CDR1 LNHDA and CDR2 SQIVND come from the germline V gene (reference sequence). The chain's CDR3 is CASSPGTGEDTEAFF. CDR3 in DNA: TGTGCCAGTAGTCCGGGGACAGGGGAGGACACTGAAGCTTTCTTT.

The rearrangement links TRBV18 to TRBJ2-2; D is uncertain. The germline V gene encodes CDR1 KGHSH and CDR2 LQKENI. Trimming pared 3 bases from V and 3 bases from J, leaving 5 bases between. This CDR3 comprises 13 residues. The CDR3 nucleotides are TGTGCCAGCTCACCCCGAGACACCGGGGAGCTGTTTTTT. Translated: CASSPRDTGELFF.

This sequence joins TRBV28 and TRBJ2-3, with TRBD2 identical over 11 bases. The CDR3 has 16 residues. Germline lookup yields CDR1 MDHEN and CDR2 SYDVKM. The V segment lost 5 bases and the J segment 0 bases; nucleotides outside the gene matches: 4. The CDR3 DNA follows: TGTGCCAGCAGTCCGGGACTAGCGGTTAGCACAGATACGCAGTATTTT. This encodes CASSPGLAVSTDTQYF.

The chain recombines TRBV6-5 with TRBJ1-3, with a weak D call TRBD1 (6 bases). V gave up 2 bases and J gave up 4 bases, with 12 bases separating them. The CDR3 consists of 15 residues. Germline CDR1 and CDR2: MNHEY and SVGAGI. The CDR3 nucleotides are TGTGCCAGCAGTTACGGGGGGGCGCGAGGAAACACCATATATTTT. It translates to CASSYGGARGNTIYF.

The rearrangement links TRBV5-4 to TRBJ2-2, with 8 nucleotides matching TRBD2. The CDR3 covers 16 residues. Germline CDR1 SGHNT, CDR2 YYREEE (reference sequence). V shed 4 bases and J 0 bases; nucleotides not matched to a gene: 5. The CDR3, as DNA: TGTGCCAGCAGCCTCGCGGGGGGCACGAACACCGGGGAGCTGTTTTTT. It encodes CASSLAGGTNTGELFF.

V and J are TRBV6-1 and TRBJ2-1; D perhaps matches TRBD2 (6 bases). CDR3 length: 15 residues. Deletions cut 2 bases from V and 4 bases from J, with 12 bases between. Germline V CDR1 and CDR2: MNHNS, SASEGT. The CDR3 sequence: CASSEFSGGYNEQFF. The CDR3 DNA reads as TGTGCCAGCAGTGAATTTAGCGGCGGGTACAATGAGCAGTTCTTC.

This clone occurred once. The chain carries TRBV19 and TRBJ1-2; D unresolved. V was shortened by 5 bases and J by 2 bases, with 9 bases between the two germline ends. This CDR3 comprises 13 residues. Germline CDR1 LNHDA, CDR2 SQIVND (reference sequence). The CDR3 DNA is TGTGCCAGTAGTTTCCAGCGCAACTATGGCTACACCTTC. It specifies CASSFQRNYGYTF.

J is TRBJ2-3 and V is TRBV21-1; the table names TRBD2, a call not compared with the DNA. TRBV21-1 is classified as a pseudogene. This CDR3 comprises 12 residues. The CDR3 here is CAGGPRTDTQYF. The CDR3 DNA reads TGTGCCGGCGGCCCGCGGACAGATACGCAGTATTTT.

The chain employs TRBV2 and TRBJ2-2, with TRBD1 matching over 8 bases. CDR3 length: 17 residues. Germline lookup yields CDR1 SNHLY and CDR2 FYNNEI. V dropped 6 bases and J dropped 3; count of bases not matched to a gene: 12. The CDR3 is CASRPDRAKWDTGELFF. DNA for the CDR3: TGTGCCAGCAGGCCGGACAGGGCAAAATGGGACACCGGGGAGCTGTTTTTT.

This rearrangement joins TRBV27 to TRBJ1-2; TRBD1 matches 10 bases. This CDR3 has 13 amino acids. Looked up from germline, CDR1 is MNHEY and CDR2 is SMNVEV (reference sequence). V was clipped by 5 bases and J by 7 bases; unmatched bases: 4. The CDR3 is CASSPDRGLGYTF. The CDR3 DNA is TGTGCCAGCAGTCCTGACAGGGGGCTTGGCTACACCTTC.

This chain's CDR3 is CSVGPGTGPSEQFF. The CDR3 bases are TGCAGCGTGGGGCCGGGGACAGGGCCAAGTGAGCAGTTCTTC. The chain employs TRBV29-1 and TRBJ2-1, with TRBD1 matching over 9 bases. V gave up 6 bases and J gave up 9 bases; unmatched junction bases: 12. Germline assignment: CDR1 SQVTM and CDR2 ANQGSEA. The CDR3 has 14 residues.

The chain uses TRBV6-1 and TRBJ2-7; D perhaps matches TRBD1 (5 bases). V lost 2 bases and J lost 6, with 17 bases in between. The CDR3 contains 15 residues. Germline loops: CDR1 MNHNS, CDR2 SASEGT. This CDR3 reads CASSEWAGISLEQYF. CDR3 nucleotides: TGTGCCAGCAGTGAATGGGCAGGGATTTCCCTCGAGCAGTACTTC.

CDR3 bases: TGTGCCAGCAGCTTAGAAGGTTCTAGCGGGAGATTAGGAAGAAATGAGCAGTTCTTC. Residues: CASSLEGSSGRLGRNEQFF. The gene calls are TRBV7-3 and TRBJ2-1; 10 bases align to TRBD2. CDR1 SGHTA and CDR2 FQGTGA come from the germline V gene. J lost 7 bases, V lost 2 bases, and 17 bases had no gene match. This CDR3 is 19 amino acids long.

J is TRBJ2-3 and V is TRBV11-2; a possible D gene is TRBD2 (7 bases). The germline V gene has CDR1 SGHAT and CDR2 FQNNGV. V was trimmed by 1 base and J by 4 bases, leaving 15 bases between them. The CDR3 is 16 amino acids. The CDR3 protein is CASSLAFGGAPDTQYF. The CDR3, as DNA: TGTGCCAGCAGCTTAGCGTTTGGGGGGGCACCAGATACGCAGTATTTT.

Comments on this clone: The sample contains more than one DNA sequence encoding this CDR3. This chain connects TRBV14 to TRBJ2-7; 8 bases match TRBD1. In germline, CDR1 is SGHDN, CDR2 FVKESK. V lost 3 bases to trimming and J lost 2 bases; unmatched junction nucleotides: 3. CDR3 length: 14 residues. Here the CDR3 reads CASSQDRVTYEQYF. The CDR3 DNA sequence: TGTGCCAGCAGCCAGGACAGGGTTACCTACGAGCAGTACTTC.

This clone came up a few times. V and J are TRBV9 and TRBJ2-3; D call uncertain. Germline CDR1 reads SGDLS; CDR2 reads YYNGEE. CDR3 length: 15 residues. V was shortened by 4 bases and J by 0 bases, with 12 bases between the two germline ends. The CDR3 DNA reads TGTGCCAGCAGCCTGACTGCGGCTAGCACAGATACGCAGTATTTT. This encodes CASSLTAASTDTQYF.

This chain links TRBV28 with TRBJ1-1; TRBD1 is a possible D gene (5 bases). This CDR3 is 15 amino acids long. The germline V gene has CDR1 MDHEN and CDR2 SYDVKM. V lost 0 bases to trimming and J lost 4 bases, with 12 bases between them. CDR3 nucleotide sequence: TGTGCCAGCAGTTTATGGGGCAGGGTGAGCACTGAAGCTTTCTTT. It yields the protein CASSLWGRVSTEAFF.